This TCR beta chain was sequenced for a study of T cell repertoires in cytomegalovirus infection. About the study: It can be stated that public TCR beta signatures indicated CMV infection as well as a matching HLA type. General observations from the study: Identification of carriers of CMV plus the relevant HLA was performed using cumulative public TCR beta family frequency. What dominated the ex vivo response were HLA-C-restricted CMV-specific TCR beta clonotypes.

TCRdb used MiXCR to reprocess the reads, holding one entry per CDR3 protein. The data show around 350,000 distinct CDR3 sequences, 18% seen once. The CDR3 is made up of 12 amino acids. The V gene lost 5 bases and the J gene lost 8 bases, with 12 bases spanning the gap. A note on this clonotype: Antigen unknown.

This receptor was taken from a human donor in good health (CMV status not recorded). Some clones in this sample may be carry-over from other donors' samples. This rearrangement joins TRBV12-3 or TRBV12-4 to TRBJ1-1; no clear D. The sample was PBMCs. The CDR3 protein is CASSQSNPEAFF. The CDR3, as DNA: TGTGCCAGCAGTCAATCAAATCCCGAAGCTTTCTTT.